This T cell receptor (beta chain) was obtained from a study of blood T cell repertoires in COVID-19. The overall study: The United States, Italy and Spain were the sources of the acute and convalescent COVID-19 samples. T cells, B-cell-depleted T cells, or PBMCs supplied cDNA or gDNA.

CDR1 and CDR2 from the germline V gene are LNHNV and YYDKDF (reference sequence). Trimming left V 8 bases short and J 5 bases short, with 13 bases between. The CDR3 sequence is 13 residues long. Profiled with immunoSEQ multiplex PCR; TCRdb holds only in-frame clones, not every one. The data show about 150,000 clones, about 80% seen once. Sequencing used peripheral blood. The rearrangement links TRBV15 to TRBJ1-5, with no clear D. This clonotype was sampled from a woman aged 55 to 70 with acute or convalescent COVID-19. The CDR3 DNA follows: TGTGCCACCGCAAAGGCGGCGGATCAGCCCCAGCATTTT. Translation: CATAKAADQPQHF.